This entry is about one T cell receptor beta chain. This record comes from a study of T-cell reconstitution after alpha-beta-depleted transplantation in children. The V and J ends lost 3 bases and 6 bases respectively, with 18 bases between them. Germline CDR1 reads DFQATT; CDR2 reads SNEGSKA (reference sequence). The CDR3 runs 14 residues. As it was prepared, the TCRbeta library received unique molecular identifiers. In TCRdb, the PCR reads were re-called with MiXCR into one record per CDR3 protein. This sample has 500,000 or so distinct CDR3 sequences, with roughly 10% found just once. Sequenced here: PBMCs, mostly from graft donor cells, sampled 180 days after TCRalphabeta/CD19-depleted stem cell transplant. This receptor was taken from a female patient aged 2-10 years who had a stem cell transplant for aplastic anemia, so the T cells may come from the graft donor. The rearrangement joins TRBV20-1 to TRBJ2-7, with D perhaps assigned TRBD1 or TRBD2 (5 bases each). CDR3 sequence reads: CSASGTLQGAEQYF. In nucleotides, the CDR3 is TGCAGTGCTAGCGGGACGTTACAAGGTGCCGAGCAGTACTTC.